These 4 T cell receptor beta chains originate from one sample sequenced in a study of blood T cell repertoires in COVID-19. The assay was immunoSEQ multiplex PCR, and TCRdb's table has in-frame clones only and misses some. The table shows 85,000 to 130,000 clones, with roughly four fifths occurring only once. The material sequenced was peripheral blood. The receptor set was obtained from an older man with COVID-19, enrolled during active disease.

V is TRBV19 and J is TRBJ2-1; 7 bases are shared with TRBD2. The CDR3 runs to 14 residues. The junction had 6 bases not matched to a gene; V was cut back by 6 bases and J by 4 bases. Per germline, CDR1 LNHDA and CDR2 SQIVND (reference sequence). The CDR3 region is CASRGPSGYNEQFF. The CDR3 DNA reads TGTGCCAGTAGGGGGCCTAGCGGATACAATGAGCAGTTCTTC.

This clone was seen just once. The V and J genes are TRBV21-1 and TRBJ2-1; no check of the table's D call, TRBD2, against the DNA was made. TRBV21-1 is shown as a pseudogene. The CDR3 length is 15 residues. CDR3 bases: TGTGCCAGCAGCCCCCGCGATAGAGGAGTGAATGAGCAGTTCTTC. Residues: CASSPRDRGVNEQFF.

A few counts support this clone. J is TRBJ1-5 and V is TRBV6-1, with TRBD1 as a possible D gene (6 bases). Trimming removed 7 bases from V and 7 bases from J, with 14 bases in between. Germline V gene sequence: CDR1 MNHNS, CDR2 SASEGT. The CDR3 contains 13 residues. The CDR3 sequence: CASNKQGEQPQHF. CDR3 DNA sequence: TGTGCCAGCAACAAACAGGGCGAGCAGCCCCAGCATTTT.

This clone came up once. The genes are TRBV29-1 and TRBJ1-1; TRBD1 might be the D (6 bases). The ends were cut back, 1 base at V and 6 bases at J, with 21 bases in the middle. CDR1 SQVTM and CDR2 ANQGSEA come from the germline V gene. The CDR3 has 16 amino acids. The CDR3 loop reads CSVEAGVRRGDAEAFF. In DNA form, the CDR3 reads TGCAGCGTTGAAGCAGGGGTCAGGCGGGGGGACGCTGAAGCTTTCTTT. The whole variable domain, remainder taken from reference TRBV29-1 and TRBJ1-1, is SAVISQKPSRDICQRGTSLTIQCQVDSQVTMMFWYRQQPGQSLTLIATANQGSEATYESGFVIDKFPISRPNLTFSTLTVSNMSPEDSSIYLCSVEAGVRRGDAEAFFGQGTRLTVV.